The entry below gives a single T cell receptor (beta chain) sequence along with its context. The entry originates in a study of blood T cell repertoires in COVID-19. At the level of the study: The United States, Italy and Spain supplied acute and convalescent COVID-19 samples. PBMCs, B-cell-depleted T cells, or T cells provided the cDNA or gDNA that made up the material.

Those who participated ranged in age from about 18 to 89 years and resided in roughly 26 US areas. Libraries were prepared by immunoSEQ multiplex PCR; TCRdb keeps only in-frame clonotypes and omits some of them. The table lists 300,000 to 400,000 clones, more than 75% of them singletons, with over 0.9% in the top ten. The V and J ends lost 2 bases and 4 bases respectively, with 14 bases between them. Germline CDR1 and CDR2: LGHDT and YNNKEL (reference sequence). CDR3 length: 15 residues. This chain joins TRBV3-1 (or the pseudogene TRBV3-2) and TRBJ1-2; the D gene is possibly TRBD1 (5 bases). The sequence came from a woman aged 30 to 39 with acute COVID-19. Sequenced material: PBMCs or T cells enriched from blood (not recorded which). Here the CDR3 reads CASSQTGWDTYGYTF. For the CDR3, the DNA is TGTGCCAGCAGCCAAACAGGTTGGGATACCTATGGCTACACCTTC.